This is a list of T cell receptor beta chains from one sample in a study of T cells in Graves' hyperthyroidism and ophthalmopathy. TCRdb itself ran the multiplex PCR reads through MiXCR, one entry per CDR3 protein. The sample holds over 700,000 distinct CDR3 sequences; approximately 19% are singletons and the top ten take about a sixth. Sequenced sample: blood. The receptors shown here come from a woman aged 45-65 years with Graves' hyperthyroidism that later progressed to Graves' ophthalmopathy. The CDR3 runs from the conserved cysteine through the conserved F or W. A D gene is named only where the DNA matches it firmly. For some rows the clone size is stated as once, few or many, or as a class when expanded; others skip it.

14	.	TRBV5-1	TRBJ2-1	many	CASSSTGSSNEQFF	TGCGCCAGCAGCTCCACAGGGAGTAGTAATGAGCAGTTCTTC
15	.	TRBV9	TRBJ2-1	.	CASSVELAPYNEQFF	TGTGCCAGCAGCGTAGAACTAGCTCCTTACAATGAGCAGTTCTTC
16	TRBD1	TRBV7-8	TRBJ1-4	.	CASRLDVGQGLEKLFF	TGTGCCAGCAGACTAGACGTGGGACAGGGGTTAGAAAAACTGTTTTTT
16	TRBD1	TRBV27	TRBJ2-3	few	CASSPIRDRGADTQYF	TGTGCCAGCAGCCCAATCCGGGACAGGGGTGCAGATACGCAGTATTTT
15	.	TRBV3-1	TRBJ2-5	many	CASSPPGRTRGDQYF	TGTGCCAGCAGCCCACCGGGCCGGACCAGGGGGGACCAGTACTTC
14	.	TRBV18	TRBJ2-7	.	CASSPSTASYEQYF	TGTGCCAGCTCACCGTCGACAGCTTCCTACGAGCAGTACTTC
15	.	TRBV27	TRBJ2-1	few	CASSTTGRAYNEQFF	TGTGCCAGCAGTACGACAGGCCGTGCCTACAATGAGCAGTTCTTC
13	.	TRBV24-1	TRBJ2-2	few	CATTEKNTGELFF	TGTGCCACAACTGAAAAGAACACCGGGGAGCTGTTTTTT
14	.	TRBV6-1	TRBJ2-2	few	CASKRTGDTGELFF	TGTGCCAGCAAGCGAACTGGAGACACCGGGGAGCTGTTTTTT
14	.	TRBV6-1	TRBJ2-7	few	CASSEGARSYEQYF	TGTGCCAGCAGTGAAGGCGCCAGATCCTACGAGCAGTACTTC
15	TRBD1	TRBV3-1	TRBJ1-6	.	CASSRQGSYNSPLHF	TGTGCCAGCAGCCGACAGGGCTCCTATAATTCACCCCTCCACTTT
14	TRBD1	TRBV5-1	TRBJ1-2	once	CASSLEGGGFGYTF	TGCGCCAGCAGCTTGGAAGGGGGCGGTTTTGGCTACACCTTC
14	.	TRBV20-1	TRBJ1-6	.	CSASLGAENSPLHF	TGCAGTGCTAGTTTGGGGGCTGAGAATTCACCCCTCCACTTT
15	.	TRBV5-1	TRBJ1-1	many	CASSLEGEGYTEAFF	TGCGCCAGCAGCTTGGAGGGGGAAGGTTACACTGAAGCTTTCTTT
15	.	TRBV3-1	TRBJ2-5	many	CASSHPRDFEETQYF	TGTGCCAGCAGCCACCCCCGGGACTTTGAAGAGACCCAGTACTTC
12	.	TRBV12-3/TRBV12-4	TRBJ1-1	many	CASSLDRREAFF	TGTGCCAGCAGTTTAGACAGACGTGAAGCTTTCTTT
10	TRBD1	TRBV30	TRBJ1-2	many	CALDRAGYTF	TGTGCCCTAGACAGGGCTGGCTACACCTTC
14	.	TRBV7-9	TRBJ1-3	few	CASGANRAGNTIYF	TGTGCCAGCGGCGCTAACAGGGCTGGAAACACCATATATTTT
11	.	TRBV27	TRBJ2-7	.	CASAWGYEQYF	TGTGCCAGCGCGTGGGGCTACGAGCAGTACTTC
14	.	TRBV7-9	TRBJ2-1	few	CASSPLRGSGEQFF	TGTGCCAGCAGCCCCTTAAGGGGGTCGGGAGAGCAGTTCTTC
15	.	TRBV3-1	TRBJ1-1	many	CASSQGHRMNTEAFF	TGTGCCAGCAGCCAAGGCCACCGCATGAACACTGAAGCTTTCTTT
14	TRBD2	TRBV7-9	TRBJ2-2	.	CASRLAGGTGELFF	TGTGCCAGCCGACTAGCGGGGGGCACCGGGGAGCTGTTTTTT
15	.	TRBV12-3/TRBV12-4	TRBJ1-5	.	CASSFGGLRNQPQHF	TGTGCCAGCAGTTTTGGGGGCCTTCGGAATCAGCCCCAGCATTTT
15	TRBD1	TRBV6-1	TRBJ2-7	many	CASSEAGTGGYEQYF	TGTGCCAGCAGTGAAGCTGGGACAGGGGGCTACGAGCAGTACTTC
14	TRBD1	TRBV25-1	TRBJ2-5	few	CASSDPGQIETQYF	TGTGCCAGCAGTGACCCGGGACAGATAGAGACCCAGTACTTC
15	.	TRBV7-6	TRBJ1-1	many	CASSLTGQWNTEAFF	TGTGCCAGCAGCCTTACAGGACAGTGGAACACTGAAGCTTTCTTT
15	.	TRBV10-3	TRBJ1-1	many	CAISESPGRYTEAFF	TGTGCCATCAGTGAGTCCCCAGGGCGGTACACTGAAGCTTTCTTT
16	TRBD1	TRBV7-9	TRBJ2-5	.	CASSSGTGIRQETQYF	TGTGCCAGCAGCAGCGGGACAGGGATTAGGCAAGAGACCCAGTACTTC
18	TRBD2	TRBV30	TRBJ2-5	.	CAWRGGAGGMSGVETQYF	TGTGCCTGGAGAGGAGGAGCGGGGGGAATGTCTGGGGTTGAGACCCAGTACTTC
17	TRBD1	TRBV3-1	TRBJ2-5	many	CASSQSYRDRGSETQYF	TGTGCCAGCAGCCAATCCTACCGGGACAGGGGGTCCGAGACCCAGTACTTC
17	.	TRBV11-2	TRBJ1-3	few	CASSLRPGRNSGNTIYF	TGTGCCAGCAGCTTGAGGCCGGGAAGGAACTCTGGAAACACCATATATTTT
15	.	TRBV19	TRBJ1-2	few	CASLWRDKANYGYTF	TGTGCCAGTCTGTGGAGGGACAAGGCTAACTATGGCTACACCTTC
15	TRBD2	TRBV5-1	TRBJ2-1	.	CASRWEAGGMNEQFF	TGCGCCAGCAGATGGGAAGCGGGGGGCATGAATGAGCAGTTCTTC
15	TRBD2	TRBV12-3/TRBV12-4	TRBJ2-1	few	CASSFGGVAYNEQFF	TGTGCCAGCAGTTTTGGGGGGGTAGCCTACAATGAGCAGTTCTTC
14	TRBD1	TRBV6-5	TRBJ2-7	few	CASSYSGQVYEQYF	TGTGCCAGCAGTTACTCGGGACAGGTCTACGAGCAGTACTTC
17	.	TRBV11-2	TRBJ2-1	.	CASSLNPDISSYNEQFF	TGTGCCAGCAGCTTAAACCCGGATATAAGCTCCTACAATGAGCAGTTCTTC
15	.	TRBV5-1	TRBJ2-2	few	CASSSIEGGIGELFF	TGCGCCAGCAGCTCAATTGAGGGGGGTATCGGGGAGCTGTTTTTT
17	.	TRBV18	TRBJ2-6	.	CASSPPGSPLGANVLTF	TGTGCCAGCTCACCACCAGGATCTCCTCTCGGGGCCAACGTCCTGACTTTC
15	.	TRBV25-1	TRBJ2-5	.	CASSESGWREETQYF	TGTGCCAGCAGTGAATCAGGGTGGCGGGAAGAGACCCAGTACTTC
13	.	TRBV24-1	TRBJ1-1	.	CATSDNWGTEAFF	TGTGCCACCAGTGACAACTGGGGGACTGAAGCTTTCTTT
14	.	TRBV2	TRBJ2-7	.	CASSDSPGSYEQYF	TGTGCCAGCAGTGACAGCCCAGGGTCCTACGAGCAGTACTTC
18	TRBD2	TRBV5-1	TRBJ2-5	.	CASSPVAGGPEYGETQYF	TGCGCCAGCAGCCCCGTAGCGGGGGGGCCTGAATACGGAGAGACCCAGTACTTC
15	TRBD2	TRBV11-2	TRBJ2-5	many	CASSLAGGYQETQYF	TGTGCCAGCAGCTTAGCGGGGGGTTACCAAGAGACCCAGTACTTC
14	.	TRBV12-3/TRBV12-4	TRBJ1-1	many	CASSLEGGITEAFF	TGTGCCAGCAGTTTAGAAGGGGGTATCACTGAAGCTTTCTTT
12	TRBD1	TRBV29-1	TRBJ1-2	few	CSVAGTVDGYTF	TGCAGCGTTGCCGGGACAGTGGATGGCTACACCTTC
13	.	TRBV30	TRBJ1-1	many	CAWSKGQNTEAFF	TGTGCCTGGAGCAAGGGACAGAACACTGAAGCTTTCTTT
14	.	TRBV18	TRBJ2-5	many	CASSLRQEGETQYF	TGTGCCAGCTCACTTCGACAGGAGGGGGAGACCCAGTACTTC
14	.	TRBV30	TRBJ1-5	many	CAWSTRRSNQPQHF	TGTGCCTGGAGTACACGCAGGAGCAATCAGCCCCAGCATTTT
12	.	TRBV12-3/TRBV12-4	TRBJ1-1	many	CASSFPTTEAFF	TGTGCCAGCAGTTTCCCGACAACTGAAGCTTTCTTT
14	.	TRBV15	TRBJ2-4	.	CATSRDLAKNIQYF	TGTGCCACCAGCAGAGATCTAGCCAAAAACATTCAGTACTTC
15	.	TRBV5-1	TRBJ2-3	few	CATSWGEFSTDTQYF	TGCGCCACTTCATGGGGGGAGTTTAGCACAGATACGCAGTATTTT
14	.	TRBV9	TRBJ2-3	.	CASSVGAPTDTQYF	TGTGCCAGCAGCGTAGGGGCGCCCACAGATACGCAGTATTTT
13	.	TRBV29-1	TRBJ1-2	.	CSPGGGPRYGYTF	TGCAGCCCTGGTGGCGGCCCCCGCTATGGCTACACCTTC
15	TRBD2	TRBV20-1	TRBJ2-1	.	CSAPPGLAGKNEQFF	TGCAGTGCACCTCCGGGACTAGCGGGAAAGAATGAGCAGTTCTTC
15	.	TRBV6-6	TRBJ2-1	few	CASSYRRQAYNEQFF	TGTGCCAGCAGTTACCGGAGACAGGCCTACAATGAGCAGTTCTTC